The 3 T cell receptor beta chains in this list originate from one sample, sequenced in a study of blood T cell repertoires in COVID-19. The assay was immunoSEQ multiplex PCR, and TCRdb's table has in-frame clones only and misses some. The repertoire has some 42,000 clones, about three quarters of them found once; the top ten carry 25% to 35%. Sequencing used peripheral blood. These receptors originate from a woman in her sixties or seventies with acute or convalescent COVID-19.

The chain carries TRBV5-5 and TRBJ2-3; TRBD1 matches 10 bases. In germline, CDR1 is SGHKS, CDR2 YYEKEE (reference sequence). The CDR3 runs to 15 residues. The trim removed 4 bases at V and 4 bases at J, leaving 6 bases unmatched. Written as DNA, the CDR3 is TGTGCCAGCAGCCCCCACGGGACAGGGGCAGATACGCAGTATTTT. It translates to CASSPHGTGADTQYF. The whole variable domain, filled in from reference TRBV5-5 and TRBJ2-3, reads DAGVTQSPTHLIKTRGQQVTLRCSPISGHKSVSWYQQVLGQGPQFIFQYYEKEERGRGNFPDRFSARQFPNYSSELNVNALLLGDSALYLCASSPHGTGADTQYFGPGTRLTVL.

The chain carries TRBV6-6 and TRBJ2-7, with a possible D match to TRBD2 (5 bases). This CDR3 is 14 amino acids long. Germline CDR1 reads MNHNY; CDR2 reads SVGAGI (reference sequence). Trimming stripped 2 bases from V and 3 bases from J, with 11 bases between. The DNA for the CDR3 is TGTGCCAGCAGTTACGGAGGTAGTCTCTACGAGCAGTACTTC. Its protein is CASSYGGSLYEQYF.

This clone was seen more than once but under ten times. The chain links TRBV11-1 to TRBJ1-2; 10 bases line up with TRBD1. The CDR3 is 16 amino acids. The V gene end was trimmed by 5 bases and the J gene end by 6 bases; junction bases not matched to a gene: 12. Germline V CDR1 and CDR2: SGHAT, FQDESV (reference sequence). The CDR3, as DNA: TGTGCCAGCAGCGTGGGTCATACCGGGACAGGGGATGGCTACACCTTC. Its translation is CASSVGHTGTGDGYTF.